This T cell receptor (beta chain) appears in the sequencing data of a study of T cell changes during pregnancy in multiple sclerosis (dated by TCRdb to about 2019). Some background on the complete study: The study examined how the T cell repertoire changed over the course of pregnancy in women with multiple sclerosis.

The CDR3, from cysteine to phenylalanine, totals 15 residues. Only the CDR3 DNA is retained, 45 bases long and in frame from the first base. CDR1 SGHDT and CDR2 YYEEEE were looked up in the germline V gene. For this chain, trimming is 4 bases at the V end and 3 bases at the J end, and the number of junction bases without a gene match is 8. With respect to this clone: Its recognized antigen is unknown. No base-level quality is on record; no much larger clone is a single base apart.

The library was obtained by the immunoSEQ multiplex PCR assay. TCRdb provides this immuneACCESS table in a form limited to in-frame rearrangements. Some clones are lacking; in checked studies, under half of them reflect an unresolved V gene, and why the rest are absent is not known. Recorded for this sample are just over 65,000 clones; roughly nine tenths of them occurred a single time. The ten largest clones capture over 0.65% of the sample. This receptor was obtained from a female donor with multiple sclerosis, enrolled in a pregnancy study. The V and J genes are TRBV5-6 and TRBJ2-3, with 7 bases matching TRBD1. The sequencing used peripheral blood, collected in the second trimester of pregnancy. The nucleotide sequence is TGTGCCAGCAGCGGAAACAGGGGCCCAACAGATACGCAGTATTTT. Translation gives CASSGNRGPTDTQYF.